The 31 T cell receptor beta chains given below trace back to one sample, sequenced in a study of cytotoxic CD8 clonotypes in ibrutinib-treated CLL. Assay: immunoSEQ multiplex PCR; the TCRdb copy retains only in-frame clones and omits some. In the table there are around 70,000 clones, 90% of which are singletons. Sequenced here: PBMCs, sampled after 12 months of ibrutinib treatment. These receptors all stem from a human donor with chronic lymphocytic leukemia.

The chain has TRBV9 and TRBJ1-6; weak D call: TRBD1 (5 bases). The CDR3 is made up of 14 amino acids. V lost 1 base and J 8 bases, leaving 10 bases between the germline ends. The V gene's germline CDR1 is SGDLS and CDR2 YYNGEE. The CDR3 region has the DNA TGTGCCAGCAGCGTACTCCCGGGGGATTCACCCCTCCACTTT. This sequence encodes CASSVLPGDSPLHF.

This clone was counted only a few times. The chain joins TRBV28 to TRBJ2-7; TRBD1 matches at 8 bases. Germline loops: CDR1 MDHEN, CDR2 SYDVKM. The CDR3 is made up of 14 amino acids. Trimming removed 7 bases from V and 6 bases from J; junction bases left unmatched: 11. CDR3 in DNA: TGTGCCAGCAAACAATTGGACAGGGCGGCCGAGCAGTACTTC. It specifies CASKQLDRAAEQYF.

The V and J genes are TRBV6-4 and TRBJ2-2; tentative D call: TRBD1 (5 bases). This CDR3 is built from 16 residues. The V gene lost 7 bases and the J gene lost 0 bases, with 15 bases spanning the gap. Germline V lookup: CDR1 MRHNA, CDR2 SNTAGT. This CDR3 reads CASTPTTDPNTGELFF. In DNA, the CDR3 is TGTGCCAGCACCCCCACGACAGATCCGAACACCGGGGAGCTGTTTTTT.

The chain is built from TRBV19 and TRBJ1-1; perhaps TRBD1 as D (5 bases). The V gene's germline CDR1 is LNHDA and CDR2 SQIVND (reference sequence). This CDR3 is 16 amino acids long. The ends were cut back, 6 bases at V and 1 base at J, with 18 bases in the middle. DNA of the CDR3: TGTGCCAGTAGCCCTACGACGGGACTCAGGAACACTGAAGCTTTCTTT. Residues: CASSPTTGLRNTEAFF. Full variable domain (rest looked up from reference TRBV19 and TRBJ1-1): DGGITQSPKYLFRKEGQNVTLSCEQNLNHDAMYWYRQDPGQGLRLIYYSQIVNDFQKGDIAEGYSVSREKKESFPLTVTSAQKNPTAFYLCASSPTTGLRNTEAFFGQGTRLTVV.

The V and J genes are TRBV7-2 and TRBJ2-2; D is ambiguous. CDR1 is SGHTA, CDR2 FQGNSA, per germline. Trimming pared 5 bases from V and 4 bases from J, leaving 11 bases between. This CDR3 is built from 14 residues. The CDR3: CASSAEAPTGELFF. The CDR3, as DNA: TGTGCCAGCAGCGCCGAGGCACCCACCGGGGAGCTGTTTTTT. Variable domain in full (rest from reference TRBV7-2 and TRBJ2-2): GAGVSQSPSNKVTEKGKDVELRCDPISGHTALYWYRQSLGQGLEFLIYFQGNSAPDKSGLPSDRFSAERTGGSVSTLTIQRTQQEDSAVYLCASSAEAPTGELFFGEGSRLTVL.

This clone has more than one count but fewer than ten. As DNA, the CDR3 is TGTGCCAGCAGGAGGACGAGCGACACTGAAGCTTTCTTT. Translation: CASRRTSDTEAFF. The chain uses TRBV25-1 and TRBJ1-1; D is undetermined. V gave up 6 bases and J gave up 3 bases, with 11 bases separating them. This CDR3 has 13 residues. Per the germline V gene, CDR1 is MGHDK and CDR2 is SYGVNS.

V and J are TRBV9 and TRBJ1-4; 7 bases map to TRBD1. The CDR3 consists of 16 residues. Trimming took 4 bases from V and 0 from J; bases not matched to a gene: 6. Germline V gene lookup returns CDR1 SGDLS and CDR2 YYNGEE. The CDR3 sequence is CASSPTTGATNEKLFF. DNA of the CDR3: TGTGCCAGCAGCCCTACCACAGGGGCAACTAATGAAAAACTGTTTTTT. Supplemented by reference TRBV9 and TRBJ1-4, the full variable domain reads DSGVTQTPKHLITATGQRVTLRCSPRSGDLSVYWYQQSLDQGLQFLIQYYNGEERAKGNILERFSAQQFPDLHSELNLSSLELGDSALYFCASSPTTGATNEKLFFGSGTQLSVL.

The chain employs TRBV28 and TRBJ2-7; the D is unclear. CDR1 is MDHEN, CDR2 SYDVKM, per germline. The V end was cut by 5 bases, the J end by 7 bases, with 18 bases between. The CDR3 runs 14 residues. CDR3 DNA: TGTGCCAGCAGTCGCGCCTTACCACCCAGAGAGCAGTACTTC. Translated, it gives CASSRALPPREQYF.

The rearrangement uses TRBV25-1 and TRBJ1-4; D uncertain. V was cut by 1 base and J by 9 bases, with 6 bases left in between. The germline V gene has CDR1 MGHDK and CDR2 SYGVNS. The CDR3 covers 12 residues. CDR3 in DNA: TGTGCCAGCAGTGAATCGTCGAAAAAACTGTTTTTT. Translation gives CASSESSKKLFF.

The chain links TRBV6-5 to TRBJ2-1; D unresolved. Germline CDR1 is MNHEY and CDR2 is SVGAGI. There are 15 residues in the CDR3. V lost 0 bases to trimming and J lost 7 bases, with 13 bases between them. CDR3 in amino acids: CASSYSPTRRNEQFF. The CDR3 coding sequence is TGTGCCAGCAGTTACTCACCAACGAGGCGGAATGAGCAGTTCTTC.

V and J are TRBV5-4 and TRBJ2-7; 7 nucleotides match TRBD1. This CDR3 region has 14 residues. Trimming at V came to 6 bases and at J to 3 bases, leaving 9 bases not matched to a gene. The germline CDR1 and CDR2 sequences are SGHNT and YYREEE (reference sequence). The CDR3 nucleotides read TGTGCCAGCATCGGCGACAGGGTCAACTACGAGCAGTACTTC. This gives the protein CASIGDRVNYEQYF.

The V call is TRBV19, the J call TRBJ2-3, with D perhaps TRBD1 or TRBD2 (5 bases each). Germline CDR1 LNHDA, CDR2 SQIVND (reference sequence). Trimming took off 5 bases at V and 1 base at J, with 10 bases between the two ends. CDR3 length: 14 amino acids. CDR3 loop: CASSETGRTDTQYF. The CDR3 region has the DNA TGTGCCAGTAGTGAGACGGGACGCACAGATACGCAGTATTTT.

J is TRBJ2-4 and V is TRBV4-3, with D uncertain. The CDR3 consists of 14 residues. Trimming took 0 bases from V and 8 from J, leaving 11 bases between them. Germline-derived CDR1 and CDR2 are LGHNA and YSLEER. CDR3 residues: CASSQDEWAYIQYF. DNA of the CDR3: TGCGCCAGCAGCCAAGATGAGTGGGCCTACATTCAGTACTTC.

V is TRBV19 and J is TRBJ2-7, with 7 bases that match TRBD1. The CDR3 covers 15 residues. V gave up 3 bases and J gave up 4 bases; unmatched junction bases: 9. Germline V gives CDR1 LNHDA, CDR2 SQIVND (reference sequence). The CDR3 DNA reads TGTGCCAGTAGTATTCATACCGGGACAGCTTACGAGCAGTACTTC. Its translation is CASSIHTGTAYEQYF.

The chain links TRBV14 to TRBJ1-1; perhaps TRBD1 as D (6 bases). The V end lost 0 bases, the J end lost 1 base, and 9 bases lay between the germline ends. The CDR3 consists of 15 residues. Germline CDR1 SGHDN, CDR2 FVKESK. In nucleotides, the CDR3 is TGTGCCAGCAGCCAAGAAGGGACATCGAACACTGAAGCTTTCTTT. It specifies CASSQEGTSNTEAFF.

The chain joins TRBV19 to TRBJ2-7, with D perhaps matching TRBD1 or TRBD2 (5 bases each). The V end was cut by 5 bases, the J end by 5 bases, with 16 bases between. The CDR3 runs 14 residues. CDR1 is LNHDA and CDR2 is SQIVND in the germline V gene (reference sequence). This CDR3 is CASSLGDDLNEQYF. The DNA for the CDR3 is TGTGCCAGTAGTCTCGGGGACGATCTTAACGAGCAGTACTTC. Drawing the rest from reference TRBV19 and TRBJ2-7, the complete variable domain is DGGITQSPKYLFRKEGQNVTLSCEQNLNHDAMYWYRQDPGQGLRLIYYSQIVNDFQKGDIAEGYSVSREKKESFPLTVTSAQKNPTAFYLCASSLGDDLNEQYFGPGTRLTVT.

J is TRBJ2-3 and V is TRBV7-6, with unresolved D. V lost 0 bases and J 3 bases, leaving 7 bases between the germline ends. CDR3 length: 14 residues. The V gene's germline CDR1 is SGHVS and CDR2 FNYEAQ. The DNA of the CDR3 is TGTGCCAGCAGCTTAGCGTCCCAAACAGATACGCAGTATTTT. This gives the protein CASSLASQTDTQYF.

This chain links TRBV6-6 with TRBJ2-7; D is unresolved. V was clipped by 6 bases and J by 0 bases, with 15 bases between them. Germline assignment: CDR1 MNHNY and CDR2 SVGAGI (reference sequence). The CDR3 covers 15 residues. The CDR3: CASRPRTESSYEQYF. CDR3 bases: TGTGCCAGCAGACCAAGGACGGAGAGCTCCTACGAGCAGTACTTC.

V is TRBV6-1 and J is TRBJ2-1; 8 bases agree with TRBD2. J lost 7 bases, V lost 2 bases, and 7 bases had no gene match. The CDR3 runs 15 residues. Looked up from germline, CDR1 is MNHNS and CDR2 is SASEGT. CDR3 bases: TGTGCCAGCAGTGAACCGGGACTAGGCTGGAATGAGCAGTTCTTC. It encodes CASSEPGLGWNEQFF.

This sequence joins TRBV9 and TRBJ1-5; 10 positions agree with TRBD1. J gave up 9 bases and V 0 bases, and 9 bases lay outside the gene matches. Germline V gene data show CDR1 as SGDLS and CDR2 as YYNGEE. The length of the CDR3 is 16 residues. Written as DNA, the CDR3 is TGTGCCAGCAGCGTAGGACCGACAGGGGGCCAAGGGCCCCAGCATTTT. As protein: CASSVGPTGGQGPQHF. Full variable domain (remainder filled in from reference TRBV9 and TRBJ1-5): DSGVTQTPKHLITATGQRVTLRCSPRSGDLSVYWYQQSLDQGLQFLIQYYNGEERAKGNILERFSAQQFPDLHSELNLSSLELGDSALYFCASSVGPTGGQGPQHFGDGTRLSIL.

This clone is a singleton in its sample. The chain has TRBV6-5 and TRBJ2-5, with a tentative D call TRBD1 (5 bases). CDR1 and CDR2 (germline): MNHEY, SVGAGI. The CDR3 is made up of 13 amino acids. Trimming removed 2 bases from V and 4 bases from J, with 8 bases in between. As DNA, the CDR3 is TGTGCCAGCAGTTACCGACAGCCAGAGACCCAGTACTTC. Its translation is CASSYRQPETQYF.

This clone has a single count. CDR3 sequence: CASSPGQGFAYGYTF. The CDR3 DNA follows: TGTGCCAGCTCACCAGGACAGGGCTTTGCCTATGGCTACACCTTC. The J gene is TRBJ1-2, the V gene TRBV18, with 8 bases aligning to TRBD1. The CDR3 spans 15 residues. The germline gives CDR1 KGHSH, CDR2 LQKENI. V lost 2 bases and J lost 4; bases outside the gene matches: 6.

The chain uses TRBV20-1 and TRBJ2-2; D call uncertain. Germline V gene data show CDR1 as DFQATT and CDR2 as SNEGSKA (reference sequence). V dropped 5 bases and J dropped 3 bases, with 4 bases sitting between them. The CDR3 runs 11 residues. The CDR3 protein is CSAEDTGELFF. For the CDR3, the DNA is TGCAGTGCTGAGGACACCGGGGAGCTGTTTTTT.

In this sample, this clone turned up once. The chain combines TRBV28 with TRBJ1-2; no firm D call. This CDR3 contains 13 residues. The germline V and J ends were trimmed by 6 bases and 6 bases, with 14 bases remaining between them. The germline CDR1 and CDR2 sequences are MDHEN and SYDVKM. CDR3 DNA: TGTGCCAGCAGCCGTGGGGAATTGGATGGCTACACCTTC. This sequence encodes CASSRGELDGYTF.

The chain links TRBV5-6 to TRBJ1-2; D uncertain. The length of the CDR3 is 14 residues. V was trimmed by 0 bases and J by 3 bases, leaving 9 bases between them. The germline CDR1 and CDR2 sequences are SGHDT and YYEEEE. For the CDR3, the DNA is TGTGCCAGCAGCTTGGGGTCCAGGTACTATGGCTACACCTTC. This codes for CASSLGSRYYGYTF. Looking up the rest from reference TRBV5-6 and TRBJ1-2 gives the full variable domain: DAGVTQSPTHLIKTRGQQVTLRCSPKSGHDTVSWYQQALGQGPQFIFQYYEEEERQRGNFPDRFSGHQFPNYSSELNVNALLLGDSALYLCASSLGSRYYGYTFGSGTRLTVV.

The chain is built from TRBV2 and TRBJ2-7, with no clear D. CDR1 is SNHLY and CDR2 is FYNNEI in the germline V gene. V lost 10 bases and J 2 bases, leaving 24 bases between the germline ends. The CDR3 is 16 residues long. DNA of the CDR3: TGTGCCATAAGTCCTGGGGTCCGCCAATCGGCCTACGAGCAGTACTTC. Amino acid sequence: CAISPGVRQSAYEQYF.

V is TRBV27 and J is TRBJ1-2; weak D call: TRBD1 (5 bases). V lost 3 bases, J lost 3 bases, and 8 bases lay in between. CDR1 and CDR2 (germline): MNHEY, SMNVEV (reference sequence). The CDR3 is made up of 13 amino acids. The CDR3 loop reads CASSFSGHYGYTF. CDR3 bases: TGTGCCAGCAGTTTTTCAGGGCACTATGGCTACACCTTC.

V usage is TRBV14 and J usage is TRBJ2-1, with TRBD2 identical over 14 bases. V was pared by 4 bases and J by 4 bases, with 0 bases of the junction left unmatched. Germline CDR1 reads SGHDN; CDR2 reads FVKESK. The CDR3 extends over 15 amino acids. The CDR3 loop reads CASSRTSGGYNEQFF. The CDR3 DNA reads as TGTGCCAGCAGCCGGACTAGCGGGGGGTACAATGAGCAGTTCTTC.

The chain recombines TRBV7-2 with TRBJ2-1; the D gene is possibly TRBD1 (6 bases). V gave up 6 bases and J gave up 1 base, with 13 bases separating them. Germline V lookup: CDR1 SGHTA, CDR2 FQGNSA. The CDR3 runs to 15 residues. The CDR3 sequence: CASRQEQGSYNEQFF. The CDR3 DNA follows: TGTGCCAGCAGACAAGAACAGGGTTCCTACAATGAGCAGTTCTTC.

This chain joins TRBV5-5 and TRBJ2-7, with 7 bases matching TRBD2. The germline V gene encodes CDR1 SGHKS and CDR2 YYEKEE (reference sequence). Trimming took 3 bases from V and 4 from J; bases not matched to a gene: 10. The CDR3 consists of 15 residues. The CDR3 sequence is CASSSLGGGFYEQYF. The CDR3 coding sequence is TGTGCCAGCAGCTCCCTGGGGGGAGGGTTTTACGAGCAGTACTTC.

The chain uses TRBV25-1 and TRBJ2-7, with 8 bases fitting TRBD1. In germline, CDR1 is MGHDK, CDR2 SYGVNS. The CDR3 runs to 15 residues. V trimming: 1 base; J trimming: 4 bases; junction bases outside the gene matches: 6. The CDR3 spells CASSESGTGIYEQYF. CDR3 in DNA: TGTGCCAGCAGTGAATCCGGGACAGGAATTTACGAGCAGTACTTC.